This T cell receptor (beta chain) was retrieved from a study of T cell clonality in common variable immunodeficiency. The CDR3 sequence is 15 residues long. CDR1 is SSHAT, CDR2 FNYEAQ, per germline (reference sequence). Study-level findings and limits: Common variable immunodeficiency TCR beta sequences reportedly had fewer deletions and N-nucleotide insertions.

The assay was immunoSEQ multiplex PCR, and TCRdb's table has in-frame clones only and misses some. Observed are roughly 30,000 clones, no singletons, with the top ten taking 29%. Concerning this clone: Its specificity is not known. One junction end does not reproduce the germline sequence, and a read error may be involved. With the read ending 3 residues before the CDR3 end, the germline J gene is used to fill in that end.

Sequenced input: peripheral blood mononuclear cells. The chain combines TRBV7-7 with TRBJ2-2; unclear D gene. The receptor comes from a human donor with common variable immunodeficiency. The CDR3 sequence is CASSPNRVATGELFF. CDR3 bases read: TGTGCTAGCAGCCCTAATCGGGTCGCAACCGGGGAG. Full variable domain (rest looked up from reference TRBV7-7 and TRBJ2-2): GAGVSQSPRYKVTKRGQDVTLRCDPISSHATLYWYQQALGQGPEFLTYFNYEAQPDKSGLPSDRFSAERPEGSISTLTIQRTEQRDSAMYRCASSPNRVATGELFFGEGSRLTVL.